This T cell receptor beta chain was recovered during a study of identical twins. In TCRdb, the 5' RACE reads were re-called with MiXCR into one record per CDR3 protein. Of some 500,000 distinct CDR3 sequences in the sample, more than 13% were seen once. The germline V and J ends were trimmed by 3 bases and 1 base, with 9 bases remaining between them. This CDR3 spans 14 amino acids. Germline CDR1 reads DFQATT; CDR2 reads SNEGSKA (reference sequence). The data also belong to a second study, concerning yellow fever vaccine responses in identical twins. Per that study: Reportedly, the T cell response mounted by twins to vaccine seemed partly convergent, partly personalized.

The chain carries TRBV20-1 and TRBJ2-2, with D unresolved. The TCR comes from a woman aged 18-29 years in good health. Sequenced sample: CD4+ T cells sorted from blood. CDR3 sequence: CSASRRKNTGELFF. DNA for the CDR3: TGCAGTGCTAGTCGGCGGAAGAACACCGGGGAGCTGTTTTTT.